This T cell receptor (beta chain) was captured by sequencing in a study of CD4 T cells in relation to SARS-CoV-2 and coronaviruses. Study-level information: PBMCs were cultured with antigen for less than twelve days before TCR beta sequencing. Shared crossreactive spike epitopes were mapped to their HLA restriction. The study's findings and limits: No crossreactivity against non-spike viral proteins was tested here.

Unexposed donor CD4+ T cells date from 2011-2018, before the COVID-19 pandemic. Isolation of CD4+ T cells took place after less than twelve days in culture. Cells permitting, SARS-CoV-2 S/N and four cold-coronavirus spikes were tested on unexposed-donor CD4+ T cells. Here immunoSEQ multiplex PCR was the method, and the copy in TCRdb shows in-frame clones only, minus some. Of almost 20,000 clones listed, approximately 81% are singletons. The junction had 10 bases not matched to a gene; V was cut back by 1 base and J by 3 bases. This CDR3 has 17 residues. CDR1 is SGHVS and CDR2 is FQNEAQ in the germline V gene. As for this clone: Its antigen is not known.

This chain joins TRBV7-8 and TRBJ2-3, with 7 bases that match TRBD2. The origin of this receptor is a human donor in good health. Sample: CD4+ T cells from PBMCs, cultured in vitro. CDR3 sequence: CASSLGTTSFWTDTQYF. The CDR3 nucleotides are TGTGCCAGCAGCTTAGGCACGACTAGCTTTTGGACAGATACGCAGTATTTT.